The 9 T cell receptor beta chains below all came from one sample that was sequenced in a study of blood T cells in healthy people across ages. Sample-barcoded 5' priming and a J-beta primer mix drove a second PCR of about 7 to 12 cycles. TCRdb itself ran the 5' RACE reads through MiXCR, one entry per CDR3 protein. The sample lists fewer than 950,000 distinct CDR3 sequences, approximately 55% occurring once. Sequencing used blood. Every receptor here comes from a man at least 80 years old in good health.

There are a few counts of this clonotype. This may arise from a read error, as a much more abundant clone is one base away. The V gene is TRBV5-1, the J gene TRBJ2-7, with D perhaps matching TRBD2 (5 bases). V lost 0 bases and J lost 4, with 5 bases in between. In germline, CDR1 is SGHRS, CDR2 YFSETQ. This CDR3 comprises 12 residues. The CDR3 sequence is CASSLGEYEQYF. CDR3 DNA sequence: TGCGCCAGCAGCTTGGGGGAGTACGAGCAGTACTTC.

V gene TRBV10-3 combines with J gene TRBJ2-1, with no clear D. The DNA end is a closer match to TRBJ2-7, so the J assignment may be wrong. The CDR3 loop spans 12 amino acids. Germline V CDR1 and CDR2: ENHRY, SYGVKD. CDR3 coding DNA: TGTGCCATCAGTGAGTTCTACAATGAGCAGTACTTC. As protein: CAISEFYNEQYF.

This clonotype was seen a single time. The chain couples TRBV5-1 to TRBJ2-1, with 9 nucleotides matching TRBD2. The CDR3 covers 15 residues. Germline V gives CDR1 SGHRS, CDR2 YFSETQ. V lost 0 bases, J lost 9 bases, and 7 bases stayed unmatched. In DNA form, the CDR3 reads TGCGCCAGCAGCTTGGCCGGTAGCGGGAGAAGTGAGCAGTTCTTC. It yields the protein CASSLAGSGRSEQFF.

The rearrangement links TRBV5-1 to TRBJ2-3; 15 bases agree with TRBD2. The CDR3 runs to 18 residues. The V segment lost 3 bases and the J segment 2 bases; nucleotides outside the gene matches: 7. The germline gives CDR1 SGHRS, CDR2 YFSETQ. In nucleotides, the CDR3 is TGCGCCAGCAGCTCCGGACTAGCGGGAGGGCCCATCACAGATACGCAGTATTTT. This translates into CASSSGLAGGPITDTQYF.

The rearrangement uses TRBV3-1 and TRBJ2-1, with 9 positions matching TRBD2. CDR3 length equals 16 residues. Germline trimming cut 0 bases from V and 7 bases from J; bases unmatched to any gene: 7. Looked up from germline, CDR1 is LGHDT and CDR2 is YNNKEL (reference sequence). The CDR3 nucleotides are TGTGCCAGCAGCCAAGAGCTAGCGGGAATGGGGAATGAGCAGTTCTTC. Residues: CASSQELAGMGNEQFF.

The rearrangement uses TRBV2 and TRBJ2-1; 11 positions agree with TRBD2. CDR1 is SNHLY and CDR2 is FYNNEI in the germline V gene. The CDR3 loop spans 15 amino acids. The trim removed 7 bases at V and 6 bases at J, leaving 8 bases unmatched. The chain's CDR3 is CASTSGTSGSNEQFF. In DNA, the CDR3 is TGTGCCAGCACTTCCGGGACTAGCGGATCCAATGAGCAGTTCTTC.

V and J are TRBV21-1 and TRBJ2-1; whether TRBD2, the table's D call, matches the DNA was not checked. TRBV21-1 is shown as a pseudogene. The CDR3 consists of 16 residues. The CDR3 loop is CASSKHSGRGYNEQFF. The CDR3 nucleotides are TGTGCCAGCAGCAAACATAGCGGGAGAGGCTACAATGAGCAGTTCTTC.

This clonotype was counted a few times. This rearrangement joins TRBV7-8 to TRBJ2-7; D call uncertain. V was pared by 5 bases and J by 1 base, with 6 bases between. Germline V gene data show CDR1 as SGHVS and CDR2 as FQNEAQ. The CDR3 contains 12 residues. The CDR3 nucleotides are TGTGCCAGCAGCATTCCGTCCTACGAGCAGTACTTC. Protein: CASSIPSYEQYF.

This clonotype has a handful of counts. The chain is built from TRBV28 and TRBJ2-5; D remains unclear. The germline V gene has CDR1 MDHEN and CDR2 SYDVKM. V was shortened by 1 base and J by 4 bases, with 7 bases between the two germline ends. The CDR3 covers 13 residues. CDR3 amino acids: CASSLSSPETQYF. In DNA, the CDR3 is TGTGCCAGCAGTTTATCTAGTCCAGAGACCCAGTACTTC.